What follows is one TCR beta chain and its context. The CDR3 has 13 residues. Germline loops: CDR1 MNHNS, CDR2 SASEGT. V lost 4 bases to trimming and J lost 4 bases, with 11 bases between them. The entry originates in a study of identifying expanded T cells in peripheral blood. Some clones are missing from TCRdb's copy, which holds only in-frame ones; the method was immunoSEQ multiplex PCR. The data show about 130,000 clones, 65% to 90% seen once. The source is a person between 18 and 69 years old in good health. Sequencing was performed on blood. This chain joins TRBV6-1 and TRBJ2-7; perhaps TRBD1 as D (6 bases). The CDR3 DNA reads TGTGCCAGCAGTGCCCGGACAGCGTACGAGCAGTACTTC. It is translated as CASSARTAYEQYF.